This T cell receptor (beta chain) originates from a study of Graves' ophthalmopathy and Graves' hyperthyroidism. This CDR3 comprises 12 residues. Trimming cost V 9 bases and J 4 bases, with 10 bases left between them. Germline V CDR1 and CDR2: LNHNV, YYDKDF (reference sequence). The authors amplified TCR beta CDR3 regions from RNA transcripts. First-round RT-PCR relied on HTBI primers, and a second-round multiplex PCR came next. In TCRdb, the multiplex PCR reads were re-called with MiXCR into one record per CDR3 protein. The repertoire holds 680,000 or so distinct CDR3 sequences, about 24% seen once, with more than 5.5% in the top ten. There are many counts of this clonotype.

This receptor was obtained from a young woman with stable Graves' hyperthyroidism. Some clones in this sample may be carry-over from other donors' samples. The sequencing input was peripheral blood. The rearrangement uses TRBV15 and TRBJ1-5; D gene ambiguous. For the CDR3, the DNA is TGTGCCACTACGGACGGGAATCAGCCCCAGCATTTT. This gives the protein CATTDGNQPQHF.